These 10 T cell receptor beta chains were all obtained from the same sample, sequenced in a study of CD8 T cells in Susac syndrome. The RNA input was about 0.45 to 1 ug, and it was reverse transcribed with random hexamers. TCRdb processed the immunoSEQ multiplex PCR reads anew with MiXCR; each CDR3 protein has one entry. The repertoire consists of fewer than 150,000 distinct CDR3 sequences, with around 94% occurring once and the leading ten covering around 0.29%. Input material: CD8+ T cells from PBMCs. Receptors were obtained from a human donor in good health.

This clonotype was observed once. The chain couples TRBV27 to TRBJ2-5, with D possibly TRBD2 on 6 matching bases. V was shortened by 9 bases and J by 8 bases, with 7 bases between the two germline ends. From germline, CDR1 is MNHEY and CDR2 SMNVEV (reference sequence). CDR3 length: 9 residues. The CDR3 reads CARGTTQYF. CDR3 nucleotides: TGTGCCAGGGGGACTACCCAGTACTTC.

This sequence joins TRBV20-1 and TRBJ1-1; D is undetermined. V was trimmed by 4 bases and J by 0 bases, leaving 9 bases between them. Germline loops: CDR1 DFQATT, CDR2 SNEGSKA (reference sequence). The CDR3 contains 13 residues. The CDR3 sequence: CSAIDGLNTEAFF. DNA for the CDR3: TGCAGTGCTATCGACGGACTGAACACTGAAGCTTTCTTT.

This rearrangement joins TRBV6-5 to TRBJ2-3; 10 bases fit TRBD2. The length of the CDR3 is 15 residues. The V segment lost 8 bases and the J segment 3 bases; nucleotides outside the gene matches: 8. CDR1 and CDR2 (germline): MNHEY, SVGAGI. CDR3 residues: CASQVAGGETDTQYF. In DNA, the CDR3 is TGTGCCAGCCAAGTAGCGGGAGGAGAAACAGATACGCAGTATTTT.

The chain joins TRBV27 to TRBJ2-7; 12 positions agree with TRBD1. This CDR3 is built from 16 residues. The junction had 10 bases not matched to a gene; V was cut back by 5 bases and J by 5 bases. The V gene's germline CDR1 is MNHEY and CDR2 SMNVEV (reference sequence). CDR3 DNA sequence: TGTGCCAGCAGTCTACCTCCGGGACAGGGGGCCCACGAGCAGTACTTC. It specifies CASSLPPGQGAHEQYF.

The J gene is TRBJ2-1, the V gene TRBV11-2; the D gene is possibly TRBD2 (6 bases). Germline assignment: CDR1 SGHAT and CDR2 FQNNGV. The CDR3 spans 15 residues. The V gene lost 5 bases and the J gene lost 0 bases, with 11 bases spanning the gap. Written as DNA, the CDR3 is TGTGCCAGCAGCCCCTTAGCGGCCTCCTACAATGAGCAGTTCTTC. Amino acids: CASSPLAASYNEQFF.

The chain combines TRBV4-3 with TRBJ2-3; D ambiguous. Looked up from germline, CDR1 is LGHNA and CDR2 is YSLEER. Deletions cut 1 base from V and 0 bases from J, with 8 bases between. The CDR3 covers 15 residues. The CDR3 sequence: CASSQVLESTDTQYF. Here the CDR3 DNA reads TGCGCCAGCAGCCAAGTATTGGAGAGCACAGATACGCAGTATTTT.

This sequence joins TRBV5-1 and TRBJ2-6; D is uncertain. Germline values: CDR1 SGHRS, CDR2 YFSETQ. The CDR3 is 19 residues long. The V end was cut by 2 bases, the J end by 0 bases, with 18 bases between. CDR3 sequence: CASSFRPQTQYSGANVLTF. The CDR3 DNA sequence: TGCGCCAGCAGCTTCCGACCCCAAACCCAATACTCTGGGGCCAACGTCCTGACTTTC.

The chain joins TRBV2 to TRBJ2-7; a weak D match, TRBD2 (6 bases). V lost 7 bases and J lost 6, with 10 bases in between. Looked up from germline, CDR1 is SNHLY and CDR2 is FYNNEI. This CDR3 is built from 11 residues. Here the CDR3 DNA reads TGTGCCAGCACCCCTAGCGTCGAGCAGTACTTC. Its translation is CASTPSVEQYF.

The chain carries TRBV6-2 or TRBV6-3 and TRBJ2-5; D ambiguous. This CDR3 has 14 amino acids. With 6 bases removed from V and 4 bases from J, the gap between germline ends came to 15 bases. Germline V gives CDR1 MNHEY, CDR2 SVGEGT. The CDR3 loop reads CASRAGVLRETQYF. The CDR3 DNA sequence: TGTGCCAGCAGGGCTGGGGTTTTGAGAGAGACCCAGTACTTC.

This rearrangement joins TRBV28 to TRBJ2-5; 7 bases fit TRBD1. CDR1 and CDR2 from the germline V gene are MDHEN and SYDVKM. V was clipped by 5 bases and J by 9 bases; unmatched bases: 15. The CDR3 length is 15 residues. The CDR3 loop reads CASSNIDRAHDSQYF. The CDR3 DNA reads TGTGCCAGCAGTAATATAGACAGGGCCCATGATTCCCAGTACTTC.